These 5 T cell receptor beta chains came from one sample sequenced in a study of blood T cell repertoires in COVID-19. TCRdb keeps only in-frame clones here, not all; method: immunoSEQ multiplex PCR. The top ten clones hold roughly 18% of a sample with roughly 150,000 clones, about 86% of them seen once. Sequenced input: peripheral blood. The receptors derive from a woman older than 75 with acute or convalescent COVID-19.

The chain carries TRBV5-4 and TRBJ2-3, with 7 nucleotides matching TRBD1. This CDR3 has 15 amino acids. Germline CDR1 reads SGHNT; CDR2 reads YYREEE (reference sequence). The junction had 4 bases not matched to a gene; V was cut back by 0 bases and J by 3 bases. CDR3 protein: CASSLGGQTTDTQYF. In nucleotides, the CDR3 is TGTGCCAGCAGCTTGGGGGGACAGACGACAGATACGCAGTATTTT.

The chain combines TRBV10-3 with TRBJ1-2, with unresolved D. CDR3 size: 15 residues. Looked up from germline, CDR1 is ENHRY and CDR2 is SYGVKD. The V end was cut by 4 bases, the J end by 0 bases, with 12 bases between. CDR3 DNA sequence: TGTGCCATCAGTGCCCAGGTGACAACTAACTATGGCTACACCTTC. It translates to CAISAQVTTNYGYTF.

This chain joins TRBV4-2 and TRBJ2-2; D is undetermined. Trimming took off 0 bases at V and 5 bases at J, with 13 bases between the two ends. The germline CDR1 and CDR2 sequences are LGHNA and YNFKEQ. CDR3 size: 16 residues. CDR3 coding DNA: TGTGCCAGCAGCCAAGAGGTCAGGCTAACAACCGGGGAGCTGTTTTTT. This codes for CASSQEVRLTTGELFF.

The CDR3, as DNA: TGTGCCAGCAGTTCAGGGACACCCTACGAGCAGTACTTC. Its translation is CASSSGTPYEQYF. The chain recombines TRBV28 with TRBJ2-7, with a weak D call TRBD1 (6 bases). Germline V CDR1 and CDR2: MDHEN, SYDVKM. V dropped 4 bases and J dropped 2 bases, with 9 bases sitting between them. This CDR3 is 13 amino acids long.

The rearrangement uses TRBV19 and TRBJ1-2; 10 positions match TRBD1. The CDR3 covers 16 residues. Trimming cost V 4 bases and J 7 bases; bases outside gene matches: 12. In germline, CDR1 is LNHDA, CDR2 SQIVND (reference sequence). The CDR3: CASSTRRPGQGFGYTF. CDR3 bases: TGTGCCAGTAGTACAAGGAGACCGGGACAGGGGTTTGGCTACACCTTC.